The present entry profiles one T cell receptor beta chain with its context. This entry is derived from a study of blood T cell repertoires in COVID-19. Whole-study context: Italy, Spain and the United States were the sources of the convalescent and acute COVID-19 samples. T cells, B-cell-depleted T cells, or PBMCs provided the cDNA or gDNA that served as material.

Data came from immunoSEQ multiplex PCR; TCRdb stores just in-frame clones and leaves some out. The repertoire includes about 98,000 clones, around 82% of them detected once, and roughly a tenth sits in the top ten. Germline CDR1 reads LNHDA; CDR2 reads SQIVND (reference sequence). This CDR3 spans 15 amino acids. V lost 1 base to trimming and J lost 4 bases; unmatched junction nucleotides: 3. Material: peripheral blood. V gene TRBV19 combines with J gene TRBJ1-2, with TRBD1 matching 10 bases. The receptor's source is a man aged 65 to 85 with active or convalescent COVID-19. As DNA, the CDR3 is TGTGCCAGTAGTATAGCTCGGACAGGGGGCTATGGCTACACCTTC. Translation gives CASSIARTGGYGYTF.